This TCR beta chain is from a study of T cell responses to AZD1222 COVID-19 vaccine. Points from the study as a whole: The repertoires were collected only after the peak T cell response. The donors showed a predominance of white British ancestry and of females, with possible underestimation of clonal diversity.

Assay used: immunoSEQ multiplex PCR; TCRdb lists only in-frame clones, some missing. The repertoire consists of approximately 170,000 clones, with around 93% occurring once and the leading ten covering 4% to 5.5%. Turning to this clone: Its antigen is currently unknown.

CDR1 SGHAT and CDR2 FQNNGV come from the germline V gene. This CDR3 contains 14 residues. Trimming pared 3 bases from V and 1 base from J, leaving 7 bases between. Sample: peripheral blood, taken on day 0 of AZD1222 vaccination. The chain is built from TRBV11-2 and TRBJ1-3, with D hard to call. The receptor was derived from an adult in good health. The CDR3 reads CASSLTPSGNTIYF. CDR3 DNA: TGTGCCAGCAGCTTGACCCCTTCTGGAAACACCATATATTTT.